This entry lists 17 T cell receptor beta chains sequenced from one sample in a study of PD-1 blockade in mismatch repair-deficient tumors. TCRdb keeps only in-frame clones here, not all; method: immunoSEQ multiplex PCR. The table shows about 9,100 clones, with more than 80% occurring only once. The sequenced sample was PBMCs, obtained around 46 weeks after starting pembrolizumab. The receptors were sampled from an adult with mismatch repair-deficient cancer.

The chain couples TRBV11-1 to TRBJ2-7, with TRBD2 identical over 11 bases. Germline loops: CDR1 SGHAT, CDR2 FQDESV (reference sequence). The V segment lost 5 bases and the J segment 2 bases; nucleotides outside the gene matches: 5. The CDR3 totals 15 residues. Written as DNA, the CDR3 is TGTGCCAGCAGCCCCAGACTAGCGGGACCCTACGAGCAGTACTTC. The encoded protein is CASSPRLAGPYEQYF.

The rearrangement joins TRBV6-5 to TRBJ2-7, with 14 bases identical to TRBD2. This CDR3 has 16 residues. Germline-derived CDR1 and CDR2 are MNHEY and SVGAGI. With 4 bases clipped from V and 7 bases from J, the junction kept 9 bases outside the gene matches. The CDR3, as DNA: TGTGCCAGCAGTTCCCGAGGGACTAGCGGGGGTTGGGAGCAGTACTTC. Translation gives CASSSRGTSGGWEQYF.

V usage is TRBV28 and J usage is TRBJ1-2, with 8 bases aligning to TRBD1. The J segment lost 3 bases and the V segment lost 3 bases, leaving 3 bases of the junction unmatched. Germline CDR1 reads MDHEN; CDR2 reads SYDVKM. This CDR3 region has 14 residues. The CDR3 DNA follows: TGTGCCAGCAGTTTCCCAGGGGGCGACTATGGCTACACCTTC. Translating it yields CASSFPGGDYGYTF.

V and J are TRBV7-9 and TRBJ1-2; D is ambiguous. The ends were cut back, 0 bases at V and 5 bases at J, with 7 bases in the middle. The CDR3 contains 13 residues. Per germline, CDR1 SEHNR and CDR2 FQNEAQ (reference sequence). The CDR3 DNA is TGTGCCAGCAGCTTAGCGGTTAGTTATGGCTACACCTTC. Amino acid sequence: CASSLAVSYGYTF.

The chain carries TRBV4-1 and TRBJ2-7; possible D gene TRBD1, 6 bases. Germline V gene lookup returns CDR1 MGHRA and CDR2 YSYEKL. The CDR3 is 15 amino acids. Trimming pared 4 bases from V and 3 bases from J, leaving 16 bases between. The CDR3 nucleotides read TGCGCCAGCAGCCCAGTGAGCAGGGGAAACTACGAGCAGTACTTC. Protein product: CASSPVSRGNYEQYF.

The table lists this clone with a few counts. The chain employs TRBV5-1 and TRBJ2-7, with D possibly TRBD1 on 7 matching bases. Germline V gives CDR1 SGHRS, CDR2 YFSETQ. Trimming left V 4 bases short and J 3 bases short, with 20 bases between. The CDR3 has 16 residues. DNA of the CDR3: TGCGCCAGCAGCCCGGAGGGGACAGCTTTCGTCTACGAGCAGTACTTC. Translated, it gives CASSPEGTAFVYEQYF.

The chain joins TRBV14 to TRBJ1-1, with TRBD1 matching over 8 bases. Germline V gene sequence: CDR1 SGHDN, CDR2 FVKESK. Germline trimming cut 0 bases from V and 0 bases from J; bases unmatched to any gene: 6. The CDR3 runs to 17 residues. Written as DNA, the CDR3 is TGTGCCAGCAGCCAAGATTACGGACAGGGCGTGAACACTGAAGCTTTCTTT. This translates into CASSQDYGQGVNTEAFF.

V is TRBV25-1 and J is TRBJ1-1; D gene ambiguous. V was clipped by 7 bases and J by 4 bases, with 13 bases between them. The germline V gene has CDR1 MGHDK and CDR2 SYGVNS. The CDR3 extends over 13 amino acids. The DNA of the CDR3 is TGTGCCAGCACGGGTCGAGAGGGCACTGAAGCTTTCTTT. It specifies CASTGREGTEAFF.

V usage is TRBV4-1 and J usage is TRBJ2-4, with D perhaps TRBD2 (5 bases). Per germline, CDR1 MGHRA and CDR2 YSYEKL. The CDR3 sequence is 17 residues long. Trimming left V 0 bases short and J 2 bases short, with 14 bases between. CDR3: CASSQDGGLLSKNIQYF. In DNA form, the CDR3 reads TGCGCCAGCAGCCAAGATGGCGGGTTGCTATCCAAAAACATTCAGTACTTC.

The gene calls are TRBV19 and TRBJ2-5; D may be TRBD1 (6 bases). The CDR3 extends over 15 amino acids. The V gene's germline CDR1 is LNHDA and CDR2 SQIVND (reference sequence). The ends were cut back, 6 bases at V and 2 bases at J, with 16 bases in the middle. This CDR3 is CASRIRQVPQETQYF. CDR3 bases: TGTGCCAGTAGGATTCGACAGGTACCACAAGAGACCCAGTACTTC. The entire variable domain, with the rest obtained from reference TRBV19 and TRBJ2-5, is as follows: DGGITQSPKYLFRKEGQNVTLSCEQNLNHDAMYWYRQDPGQGLRLIYYSQIVNDFQKGDIAEGYSVSREKKESFPLTVTSAQKNPTAFYLCASRIRQVPQETQYFGPGTRLLVL.

The chain couples TRBV5-5 to TRBJ2-7; 15 positions match TRBD2. The trim removed 0 bases at V and 7 bases at J, leaving 5 bases unmatched. The CDR3 loop spans 16 amino acids. Germline loops: CDR1 SGHKS, CDR2 YYEKEE (reference sequence). The CDR3 nucleotides are TGTGCCAGCAGCTTGGATGGACTAGCGGGAGGGGATGAGCAGTACTTC. Protein sequence: CASSLDGLAGGDEQYF.

V gene TRBV5-1 combines with J gene TRBJ2-5, with D possibly being TRBD2 (5 bases). V was cut by 0 bases and J by 2 bases, with 14 bases left in between. CDR3 length: 16 residues. CDR1 and CDR2 (germline): SGHRS, YFSETQ. In DNA, the CDR3 is TGCGCCAGCAGCTTGGTGCCTGGGAGTAATCAAGAGACCCAGTACTTC. Residues: CASSLVPGSNQETQYF.

V gene TRBV7-6 combines with J gene TRBJ1-2; 8 nucleotides match TRBD1. The CDR3 sequence is 13 residues long. V shed 5 bases, J shed 4 bases, and the junction held 3 bases outside the gene matches. Germline V lookup: CDR1 SGHVS, CDR2 FNYEAQ. The CDR3 nucleotides are TGTGCCAGCAGCATAGGACAGGGCTATGGCTACACCTTC. It specifies CASSIGQGYGYTF.

The chain uses TRBV4-2 and TRBJ1-6, with D tentatively TRBD1 (5 bases). CDR3 length equals 16 residues. The germline CDR1 and CDR2 sequences are LGHNA and YNFKEQ. V was cut by 0 bases and J by 11 bases, with 17 bases left in between. The CDR3 DNA is TGTGCCAGCAGCCAAGAAAGTACCGGCAACAGGCCACCCCTCCACTTT. Translating it yields CASSQESTGNRPPLHF.

The chain uses TRBV7-6 and TRBJ2-3; the match to TRBD1 covers 8 bases. Germline trimming cut 3 bases from V and 3 bases from J; bases unmatched to any gene: 5. CDR1 is SGHVS and CDR2 is FNYEAQ in the germline V gene. The CDR3 extends over 15 amino acids. This CDR3 is CASSFGQGRTDTQYF. CDR3 DNA sequence: TGTGCCAGCAGCTTCGGACAGGGCAGAACAGATACGCAGTATTTT.

The DNA for the CDR3 is TGTGCCAGCAGCTTGGTGGGTAGGTTTGCGGGACGGGAGCAGTTCTTC. This translates into CASSLVGRFAGREQFF. V is TRBV5-4 and J is TRBJ2-1; D perhaps matches TRBD2 (6 bases). V was pared by 0 bases and J by 10 bases, with 20 bases between. The germline V gene encodes CDR1 SGHNT and CDR2 YYREEE (reference sequence). The CDR3 loop spans 16 amino acids. Variable domain in full (rest from reference TRBV5-4 and TRBJ2-1): ETGVTQSPTHLIKTRGQQVTLRCSSQSGHNTVSWYQQALGQGPQFIFQYYREEENGRGNFPPRFSGLQFPNYSSELNVNALELDDSALYLCASSLVGRFAGREQFFGPGTRLTVL.

The chain recombines TRBV2 with TRBJ1-2, with D uncertain. Between the trimmed V and J ends, which lost 3 bases and 4 bases, there was a span of 9 bases. This CDR3 has 13 amino acids. The V gene's germline CDR1 is SNHLY and CDR2 FYNNEI. As DNA, the CDR3 is TGTGCCAGCAGTGACCCCGCGAGCTATGGCTACACCTTC. Its translation is CASSDPASYGYTF.